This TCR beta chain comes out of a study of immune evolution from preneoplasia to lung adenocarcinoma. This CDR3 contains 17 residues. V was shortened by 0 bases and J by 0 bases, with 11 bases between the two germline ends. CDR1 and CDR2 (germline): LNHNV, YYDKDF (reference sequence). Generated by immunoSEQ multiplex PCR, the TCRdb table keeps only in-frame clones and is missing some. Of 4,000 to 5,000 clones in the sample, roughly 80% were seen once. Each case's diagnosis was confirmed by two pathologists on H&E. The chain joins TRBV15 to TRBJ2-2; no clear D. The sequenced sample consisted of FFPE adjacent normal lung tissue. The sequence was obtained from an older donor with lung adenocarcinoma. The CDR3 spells CATSRDLGTTNTGELFF. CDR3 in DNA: TGTGCCACCAGCAGAGATCTTGGAACAACGAACACCGGGGAGCTGTTTTTT.